Below are 2 T cell receptor beta chains sequenced from a single sample in a study of blood T cells in healthy people across ages (dated by TCRdb to the mid-2010s). The protocol used for the library was 5' RACE. TCRdb lists the instrument as Illumina HiSeq 2500. A second PCR of roughly 6 to 11 cycles was run with a J-beta primer mix and a sample-barcoded 5' primer. TCRdb trimmed public reads at Q25 via fastp, called clones via MiXCR and kept in-frame beta chains. Identical CDR3 proteins give one entry, which carries the most common genes and DNA. The sample data list around 1,000,000 distinct CDR3 sequences, and 35% to 40% of these were observed just once. The ten biggest clones cover approximately 14% of the sample. The material sequenced was blood. The origin of the receptors is a man aged 18 to 30 in good health.

In its sample, this clonotype was seen many times. The V gene is TRBV10-3, the J gene TRBJ1-1, with D perhaps TRBD1 (5 bases). The CDR3 is 12 residues long. CDR1 is ENHRY, CDR2 SYGVKD, per germline. Trimming pared 2 bases from V and 4 bases from J, leaving 5 bases between. The CDR3 spells CAISEGGTEAFF. In DNA form, the CDR3 reads TGTGCCATCAGTGAGGGGGGCACTGAAGCTTTCTTT.

This chain connects TRBV12-3 or TRBV12-4 to TRBJ1-1; 7 bases map to TRBD1. The CDR3 totals 17 residues. Trimming cost V 6 bases and J 4 bases; bases outside gene matches: 17. This CDR3 reads CASSRARRDSLGTEAFF. Here the CDR3 DNA reads TGTGCCAGCAGCAGGGCGCGGAGGGACAGTCTTGGCACTGAAGCTTTCTTT.